This TCR beta chain originates from a study of blood T cell repertoires in COVID-19. About the study: PBMCs, B-cell-depleted T cells, or T cells were the source of the cDNA or gDNA that made up the material.

Germline-derived CDR1 and CDR2 are SGHRS and YFSETQ. Between the trimmed V and J ends, which lost 4 bases and 6 bases, there was a span of 13 bases. The CDR3 covers 13 residues. How the authors handled the data: Amplification of reference gene primers was used by the study to estimate nucleated cell counts. The protocol was immunoSEQ multiplex PCR, while the TCRdb copy is restricted to in-frame clones and leaves out a portion. That table supplies the V and J calls and clone size; D and trimming were determined from the DNA. The sample lists roughly 160,000 clones, just under 90% occurring once. Seattle patients were enrolled during active infection and followed longitudinally.

This chain joins TRBV5-1 and TRBJ1-1; D call uncertain. Sequencing used peripheral blood. This clonotype was sampled from a woman aged 70 to 79 with COVID-19, enrolled during active disease. In DNA form, the CDR3 reads TGCGCCAGCAGCACCGGACCGCGGGCTGAAGCTTTCTTT. Translation gives CASSTGPRAEAFF.